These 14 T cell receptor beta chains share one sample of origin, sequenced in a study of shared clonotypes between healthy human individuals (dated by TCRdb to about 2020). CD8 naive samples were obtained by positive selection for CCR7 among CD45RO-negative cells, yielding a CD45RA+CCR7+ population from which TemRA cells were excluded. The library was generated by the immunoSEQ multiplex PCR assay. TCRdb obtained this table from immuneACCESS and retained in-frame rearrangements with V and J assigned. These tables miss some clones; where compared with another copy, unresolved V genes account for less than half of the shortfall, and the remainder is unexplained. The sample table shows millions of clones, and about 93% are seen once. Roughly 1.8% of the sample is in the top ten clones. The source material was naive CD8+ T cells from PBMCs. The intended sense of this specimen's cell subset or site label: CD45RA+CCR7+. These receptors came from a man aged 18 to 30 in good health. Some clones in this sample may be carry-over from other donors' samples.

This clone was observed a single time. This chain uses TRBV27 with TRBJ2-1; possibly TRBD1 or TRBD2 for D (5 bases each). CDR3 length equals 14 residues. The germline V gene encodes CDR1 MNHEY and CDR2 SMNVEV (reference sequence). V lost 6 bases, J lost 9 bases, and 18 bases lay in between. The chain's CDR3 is CASRPGRTVGEQFF. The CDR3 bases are TGTGCCAGCAGACCGGGACGGACGGTTGGTGAGCAGTTCTTC.

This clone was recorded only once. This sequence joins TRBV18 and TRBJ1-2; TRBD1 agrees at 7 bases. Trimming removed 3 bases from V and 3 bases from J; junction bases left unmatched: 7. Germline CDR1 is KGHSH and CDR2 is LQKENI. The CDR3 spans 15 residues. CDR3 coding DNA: TGTGCCAGCTCACCCGGAGCAGGGGGTTACTATGGCTACACCTTC. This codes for CASSPGAGGYYGYTF.

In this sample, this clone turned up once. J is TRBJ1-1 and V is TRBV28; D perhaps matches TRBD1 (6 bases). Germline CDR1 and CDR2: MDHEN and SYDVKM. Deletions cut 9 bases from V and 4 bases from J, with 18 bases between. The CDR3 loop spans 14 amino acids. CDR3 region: CASTPLGAGTEAFF. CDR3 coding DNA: TGTGCCAGTACCCCCCTGGGGGCTGGCACTGAAGCTTTCTTT.

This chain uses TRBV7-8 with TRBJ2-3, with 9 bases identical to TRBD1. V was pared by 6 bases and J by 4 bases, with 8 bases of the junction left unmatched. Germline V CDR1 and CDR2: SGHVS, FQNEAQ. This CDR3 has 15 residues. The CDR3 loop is CASSSGTGTADTQYF. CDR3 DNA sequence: TGTGCCAGCAGTTCCGGGACAGGGACGGCAGATACGCAGTATTTT.

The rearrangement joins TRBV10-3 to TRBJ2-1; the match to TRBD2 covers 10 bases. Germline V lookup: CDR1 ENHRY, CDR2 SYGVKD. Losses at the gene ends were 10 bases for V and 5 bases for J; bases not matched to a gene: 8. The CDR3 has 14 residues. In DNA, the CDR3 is TGTGCCAGCCGAGAGGGGACTAGCGACAATGAGCAGTTCTTC. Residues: CASREGTSDNEQFF.

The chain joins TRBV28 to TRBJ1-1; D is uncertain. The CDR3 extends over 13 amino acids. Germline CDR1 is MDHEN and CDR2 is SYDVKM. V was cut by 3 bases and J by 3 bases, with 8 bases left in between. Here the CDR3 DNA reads TGTGCCAGCAGTTTGTTAGTGGACACTGAAGCTTTCTTT. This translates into CASSLLVDTEAFF. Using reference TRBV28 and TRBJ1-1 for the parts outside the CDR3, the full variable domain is DVKVTQSSRYLVKRTGEKVFLECVQDMDHENMFWYRQDPGLGLRLIYFSYDVKMKEKGDIPEGYSVSREKKERFSLILESASTNQTSMYLCASSLLVDTEAFFGQGTRLTVV.

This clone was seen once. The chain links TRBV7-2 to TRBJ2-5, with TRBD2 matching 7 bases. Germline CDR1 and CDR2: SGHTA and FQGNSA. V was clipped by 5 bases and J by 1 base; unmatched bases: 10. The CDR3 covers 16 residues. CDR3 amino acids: CASSQPRDYPQETQYF. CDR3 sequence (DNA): TGTGCCAGCAGCCAACCCCGGGACTACCCCCAAGAGACCCAGTACTTC.

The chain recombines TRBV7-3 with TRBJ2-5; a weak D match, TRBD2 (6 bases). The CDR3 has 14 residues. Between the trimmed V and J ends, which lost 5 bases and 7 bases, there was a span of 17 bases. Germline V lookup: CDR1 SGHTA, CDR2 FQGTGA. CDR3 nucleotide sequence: TGTGCCAGCAGCGCATCCCCTAGCGAAGGGACCCAGTACTTC. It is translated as CASSASPSEGTQYF.

DNA for the CDR3: TGCGCCAGCAGCTTGGTCCCACGGGGTAGCTCCTACAATGAGCAGTTCTTC. Translated: CASSLVPRGSSYNEQFF. The chain is built from TRBV5-1 and TRBJ2-1; TRBD2 is a possible D gene (5 bases). Germline lookup yields CDR1 SGHRS and CDR2 YFSETQ. Between the trimmed V and J ends, which lost 0 bases and 0 bases, there was a span of 13 bases. The CDR3 covers 17 residues.

This chain's CDR3 is CASSETGRYLSYNEQFF. In DNA form, the CDR3 reads TGTGCCAGCAGTGAGACGGGACGGTACCTCTCCTACAATGAGCAGTTCTTC. The chain combines TRBV2 with TRBJ2-1; D may match TRBD1 or TRBD2 (5 bases each). The CDR3 runs 17 residues. Deletions cut 3 bases from V and 0 bases from J, with 15 bases between. CDR1 and CDR2 from the germline V gene are SNHLY and FYNNEI.

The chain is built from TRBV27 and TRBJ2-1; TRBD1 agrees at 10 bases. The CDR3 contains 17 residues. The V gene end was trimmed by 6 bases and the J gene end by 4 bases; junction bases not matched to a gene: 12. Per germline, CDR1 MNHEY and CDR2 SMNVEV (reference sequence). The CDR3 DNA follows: TGTGCCAGCAGGACCCGACAGGGGGCTAGTTCGTACAATGAGCAGTTCTTC. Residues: CASRTRQGASSYNEQFF.

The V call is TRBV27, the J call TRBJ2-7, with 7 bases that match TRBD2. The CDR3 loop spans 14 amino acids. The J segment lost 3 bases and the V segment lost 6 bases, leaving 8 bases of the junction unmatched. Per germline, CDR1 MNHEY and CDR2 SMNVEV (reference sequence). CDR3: CASSRSGADYEQYF. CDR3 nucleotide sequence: TGTGCCAGCAGCAGAAGCGGGGCCGACTACGAGCAGTACTTC.

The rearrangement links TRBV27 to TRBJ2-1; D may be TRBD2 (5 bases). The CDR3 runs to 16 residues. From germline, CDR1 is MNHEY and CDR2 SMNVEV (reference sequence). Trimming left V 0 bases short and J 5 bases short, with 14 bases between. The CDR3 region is CASSLSVWEYNNEQFF. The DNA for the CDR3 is TGTGCCAGCAGTTTATCGGTGTGGGAGTATAACAATGAGCAGTTCTTC.

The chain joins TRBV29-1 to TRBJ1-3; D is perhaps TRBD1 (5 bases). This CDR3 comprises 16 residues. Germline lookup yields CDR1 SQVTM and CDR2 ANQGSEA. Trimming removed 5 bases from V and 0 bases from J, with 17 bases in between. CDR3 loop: CSVWIAGPLSGNTIYF. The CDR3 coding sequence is TGCAGCGTTTGGATCGCGGGGCCGCTCTCTGGAAACACCATATATTTT.